Sequencing of this T cell receptor (beta chain) was carried out in a study of T cell responses to AZD1222 COVID-19 vaccine. Only in-frame clones appear in the TCRdb table, and some are missing; sequencing was by immunoSEQ multiplex PCR. The data contain about 160,000 clones, 90% to 95% of them singletons. This clone was observed once. CDR1 is MNHEY and CDR2 is SMNVEV in the germline V gene (reference sequence). Trimming stripped 7 bases from V and 0 bases from J, with 10 bases between. This CDR3 comprises 14 residues. The chain combines TRBV27 with TRBJ1-3; D remains ambiguous. The receptor was isolated from an adult who received the AZD1222 COVID-19 vaccine. Sequences were derived from peripheral blood, sampled 28 days after the second AZD1222 dose. The CDR3 DNA follows: TGTGCCAGCACCCCTGGCAACTCTGGAAACACCATATATTTT. This encodes CASTPGNSGNTIYF.